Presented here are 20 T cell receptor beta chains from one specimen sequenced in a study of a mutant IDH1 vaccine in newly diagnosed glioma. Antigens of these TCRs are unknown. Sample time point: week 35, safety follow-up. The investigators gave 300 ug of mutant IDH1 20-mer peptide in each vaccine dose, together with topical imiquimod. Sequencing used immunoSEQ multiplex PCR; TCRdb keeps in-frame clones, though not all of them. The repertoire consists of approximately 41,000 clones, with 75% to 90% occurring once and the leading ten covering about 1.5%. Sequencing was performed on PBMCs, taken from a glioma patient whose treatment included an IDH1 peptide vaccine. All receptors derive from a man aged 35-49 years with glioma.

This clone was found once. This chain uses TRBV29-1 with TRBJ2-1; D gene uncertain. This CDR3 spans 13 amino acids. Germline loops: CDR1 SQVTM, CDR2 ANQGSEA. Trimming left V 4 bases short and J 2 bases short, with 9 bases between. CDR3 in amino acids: CSVVRIAYNEQFF. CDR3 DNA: TGCAGCGTTGTACGGATCGCCTACAATGAGCAGTTCTTC.

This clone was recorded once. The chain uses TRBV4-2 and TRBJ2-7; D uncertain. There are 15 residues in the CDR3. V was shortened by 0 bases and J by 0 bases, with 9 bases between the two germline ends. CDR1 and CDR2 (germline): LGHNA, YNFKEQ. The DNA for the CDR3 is TGTGCCAGCAGCCAAGAAGGGTCGACCTCCTACGAGCAGTACTTC. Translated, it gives CASSQEGSTSYEQYF.

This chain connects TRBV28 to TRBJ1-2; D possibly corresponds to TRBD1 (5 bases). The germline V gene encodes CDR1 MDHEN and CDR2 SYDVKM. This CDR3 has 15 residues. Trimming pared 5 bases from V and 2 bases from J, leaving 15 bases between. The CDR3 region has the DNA TGTGCCAGCAGTCCCCTCGCCGACAGAAACTATGGCTACACCTTC. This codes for CASSPLADRNYGYTF.

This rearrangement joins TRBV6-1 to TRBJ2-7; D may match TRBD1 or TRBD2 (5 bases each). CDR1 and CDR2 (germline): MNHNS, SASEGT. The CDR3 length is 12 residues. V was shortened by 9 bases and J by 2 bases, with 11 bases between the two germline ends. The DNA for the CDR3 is TGTGCCAGTTCCTGGGGGACCTACGAGCAGTACGTC. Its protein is CASSWGTYEQYV.

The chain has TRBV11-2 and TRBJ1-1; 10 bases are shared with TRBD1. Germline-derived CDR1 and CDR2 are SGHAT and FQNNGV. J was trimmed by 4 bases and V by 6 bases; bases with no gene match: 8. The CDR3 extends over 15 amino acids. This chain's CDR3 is CASSRDRGRGTEAFF. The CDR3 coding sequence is TGTGCCAGCAGTCGGGACAGGGGAAGGGGCACTGAAGCTTTCTTT.

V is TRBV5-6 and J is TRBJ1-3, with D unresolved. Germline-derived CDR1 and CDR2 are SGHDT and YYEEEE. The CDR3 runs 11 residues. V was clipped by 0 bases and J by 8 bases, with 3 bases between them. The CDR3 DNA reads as TGTGCCAGCAGCTTGGACCACACCATATATTTT. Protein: CASSLDHTIYF.

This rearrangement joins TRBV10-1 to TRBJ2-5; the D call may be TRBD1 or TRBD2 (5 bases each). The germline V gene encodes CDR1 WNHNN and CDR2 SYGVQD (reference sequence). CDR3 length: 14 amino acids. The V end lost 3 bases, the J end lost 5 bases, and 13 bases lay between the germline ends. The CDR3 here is CASSDRGGRETQYF. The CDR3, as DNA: TGCGCCAGCAGTGATCGTGGGGGTAGGGAGACCCAGTACTTC.

CDR3 residues: CASSLAGPTNTGELFF. CDR3 DNA sequence: TGCGCCAGCAGCTTGGCAGGTCCGACGAACACCGGGGAGCTGTTTTTT. The V gene is TRBV5-1, the J gene TRBJ2-2; D not resolved. Per the germline V gene, CDR1 is SGHRS and CDR2 is YFSETQ. This CDR3 contains 16 residues. The ends were cut back, 0 bases at V and 0 bases at J, with 9 bases in the middle.

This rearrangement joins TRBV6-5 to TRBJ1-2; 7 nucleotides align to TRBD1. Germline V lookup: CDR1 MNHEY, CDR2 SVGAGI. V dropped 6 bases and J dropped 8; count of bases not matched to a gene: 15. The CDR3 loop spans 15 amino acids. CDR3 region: CASSLMSAGTVGYTF. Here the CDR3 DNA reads TGTGCCAGCAGCCTAATGTCAGCCGGGACAGTCGGCTACACCTTC.

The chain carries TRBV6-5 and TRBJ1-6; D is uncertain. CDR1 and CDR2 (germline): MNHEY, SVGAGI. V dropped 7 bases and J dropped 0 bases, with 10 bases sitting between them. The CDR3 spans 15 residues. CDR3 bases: TGTGCCAGCACCTCTCTTAGCTCCTATAATTCACCCCTCCACTTT. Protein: CASTSLSSYNSPLHF.

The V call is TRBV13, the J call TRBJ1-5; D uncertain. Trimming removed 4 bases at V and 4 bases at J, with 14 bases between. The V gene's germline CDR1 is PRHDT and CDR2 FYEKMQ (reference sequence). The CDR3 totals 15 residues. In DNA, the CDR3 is TGTGCCAGCAGCTCTAGCTTGGCCGGGAATCAGCCCCAGCATTTT. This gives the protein CASSSSLAGNQPQHF.

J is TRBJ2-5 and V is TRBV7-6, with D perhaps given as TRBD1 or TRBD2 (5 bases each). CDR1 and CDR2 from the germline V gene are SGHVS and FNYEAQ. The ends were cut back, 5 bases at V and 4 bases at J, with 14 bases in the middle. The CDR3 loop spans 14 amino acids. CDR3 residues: CASSTRDPPETQYF. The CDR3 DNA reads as TGTGCCAGCAGCACCCGGGACCCGCCAGAGACCCAGTACTTC.

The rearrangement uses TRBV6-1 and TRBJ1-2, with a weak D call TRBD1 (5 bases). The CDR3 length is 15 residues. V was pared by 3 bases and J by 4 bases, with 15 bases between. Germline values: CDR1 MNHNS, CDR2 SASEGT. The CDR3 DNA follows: TGTGCCAGCAGTGATTTCCGGGCAGGGTTCTATGGCTACACCTTC. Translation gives CASSDFRAGFYGYTF.

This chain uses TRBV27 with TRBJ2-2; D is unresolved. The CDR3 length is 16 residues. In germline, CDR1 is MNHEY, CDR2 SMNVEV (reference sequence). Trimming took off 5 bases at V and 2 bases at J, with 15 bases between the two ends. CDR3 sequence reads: CASSIIGFGNTGELFF. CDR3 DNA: TGTGCCAGCAGTATAATTGGGTTTGGAAACACCGGGGAGCTGTTTTTT.

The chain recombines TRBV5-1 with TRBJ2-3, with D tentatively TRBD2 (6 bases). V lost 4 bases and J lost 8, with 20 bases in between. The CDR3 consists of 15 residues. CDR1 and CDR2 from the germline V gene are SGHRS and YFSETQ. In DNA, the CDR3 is TGCGCCAGCAGCCAAGGAGGGGAGGCCCAAGGTACGCAGTATTTT. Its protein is CASSQGGEAQGTQYF.

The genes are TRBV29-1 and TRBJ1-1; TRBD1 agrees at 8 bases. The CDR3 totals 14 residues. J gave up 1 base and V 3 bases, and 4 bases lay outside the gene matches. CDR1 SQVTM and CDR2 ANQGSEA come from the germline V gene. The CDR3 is CSVDRDRQNTEAFF. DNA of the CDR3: TGCAGCGTTGATCGGGACAGGCAGAACACTGAAGCTTTCTTT.

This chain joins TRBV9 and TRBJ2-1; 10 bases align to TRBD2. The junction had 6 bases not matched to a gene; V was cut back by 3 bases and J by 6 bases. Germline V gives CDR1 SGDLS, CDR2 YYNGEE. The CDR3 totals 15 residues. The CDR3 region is CASSALAGATNEQFF. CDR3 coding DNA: TGTGCCAGCAGCGCCCTAGCGGGAGCCACCAATGAGCAGTTCTTC.

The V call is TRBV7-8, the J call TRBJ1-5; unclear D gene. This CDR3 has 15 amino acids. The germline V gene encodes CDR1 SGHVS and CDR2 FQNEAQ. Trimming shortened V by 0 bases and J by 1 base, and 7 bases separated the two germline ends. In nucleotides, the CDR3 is TGTGCCAGCAGCTTAGCGGGTGCCAGCAATCAGCCCCAGCATTTT. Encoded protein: CASSLAGASNQPQHF.

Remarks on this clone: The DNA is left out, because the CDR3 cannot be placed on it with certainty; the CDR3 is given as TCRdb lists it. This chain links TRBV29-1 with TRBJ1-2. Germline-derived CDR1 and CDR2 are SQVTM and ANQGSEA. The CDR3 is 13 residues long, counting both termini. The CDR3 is CSVGGGTGVRTSF.

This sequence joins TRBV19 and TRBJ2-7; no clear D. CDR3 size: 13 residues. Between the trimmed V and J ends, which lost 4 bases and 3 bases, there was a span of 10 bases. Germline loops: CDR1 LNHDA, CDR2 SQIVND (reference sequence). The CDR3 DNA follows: TGTGCCAGTAGTACCCAGGATAACTACGAGCAGTACTTC. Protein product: CASSTQDNYEQYF.